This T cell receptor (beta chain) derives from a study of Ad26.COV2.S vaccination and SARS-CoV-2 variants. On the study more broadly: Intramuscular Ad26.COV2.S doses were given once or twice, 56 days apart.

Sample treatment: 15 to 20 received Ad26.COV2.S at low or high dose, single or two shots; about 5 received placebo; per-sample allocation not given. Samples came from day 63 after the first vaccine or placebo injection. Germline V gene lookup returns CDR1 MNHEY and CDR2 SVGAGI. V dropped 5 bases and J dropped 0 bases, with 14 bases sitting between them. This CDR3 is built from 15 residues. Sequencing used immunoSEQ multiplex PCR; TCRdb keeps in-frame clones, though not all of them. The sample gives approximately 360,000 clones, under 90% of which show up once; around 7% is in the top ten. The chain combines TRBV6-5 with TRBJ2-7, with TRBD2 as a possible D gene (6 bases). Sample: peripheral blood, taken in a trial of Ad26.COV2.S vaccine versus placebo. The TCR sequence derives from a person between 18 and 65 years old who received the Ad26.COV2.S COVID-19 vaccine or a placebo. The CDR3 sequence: CASSMPGLRSYEQYF. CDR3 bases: TGTGCCAGCAGTATGCCGGGACTGCGCTCCTACGAGCAGTACTTC.